This TCR beta chain was sequenced in a study of T cells in Graves' hyperthyroidism and ophthalmopathy. As to this clonotype: No antigen is known for it.

Exclusion followed for patients with uncontrolled infection, other autoimmune disease, pregnancy or lactation. It was RNA transcripts that yielded the amplified TCR beta CDR3 regions. During a first-round RT-PCR of the TCR CDR3, the HTBI primer set was used. A single record per CDR3 protein comes from TCRdb applying MiXCR to the multiplex PCR reads. The data contain about 640,000 distinct CDR3 sequences, 45% of them seen just once; the ten biggest clones take up less than 9%. Findings and limits, study-wide: Most clonotypes expanded in the thyroid (above 0.001) were also present in blood. The model made its ophthalmopathy prediction, and onset followed a median around 6.5 months later.

Germline V CDR1 and CDR2: SQVTM, ANQGSEA. V lost 4 bases to trimming and J lost 4 bases, with 19 bases between them. The CDR3 is made up of 15 amino acids. Material: peripheral blood or thyroid tissue (not recorded which). The chain has TRBV29-1 and TRBJ1-2; tentative D call: TRBD1 (5 bases). This receptor was obtained from an adult man with Graves' disease, either hyperthyroidism or ophthalmopathy (not recorded which). Here the CDR3 reads CSVVRGDRFGYGYTF. DNA of the CDR3: TGCAGCGTTGTCAGAGGGGACCGCTTTGGCTATGGCTACACCTTC.